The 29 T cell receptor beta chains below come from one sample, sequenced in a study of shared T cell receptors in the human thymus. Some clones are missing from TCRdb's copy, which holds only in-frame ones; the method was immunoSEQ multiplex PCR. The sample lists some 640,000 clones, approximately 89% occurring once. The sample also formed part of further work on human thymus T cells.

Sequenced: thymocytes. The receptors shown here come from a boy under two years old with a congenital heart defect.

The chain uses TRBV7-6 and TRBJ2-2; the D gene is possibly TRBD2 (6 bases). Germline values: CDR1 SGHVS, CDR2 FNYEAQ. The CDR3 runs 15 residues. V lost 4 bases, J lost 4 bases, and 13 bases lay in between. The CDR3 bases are TGTGCCAGCAGCTCTCCGGGACTCCTCACCGGGGAGCTGTTTTTT. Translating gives CASSSPGLLTGELFF.

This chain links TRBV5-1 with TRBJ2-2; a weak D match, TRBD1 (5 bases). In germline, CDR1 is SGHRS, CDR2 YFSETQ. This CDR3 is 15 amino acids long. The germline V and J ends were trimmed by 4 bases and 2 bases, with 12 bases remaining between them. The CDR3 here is CASSHGAENTGELFF. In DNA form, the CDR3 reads TGCGCCAGCAGCCATGGGGCGGAAAACACCGGGGAGCTGTTTTTT.

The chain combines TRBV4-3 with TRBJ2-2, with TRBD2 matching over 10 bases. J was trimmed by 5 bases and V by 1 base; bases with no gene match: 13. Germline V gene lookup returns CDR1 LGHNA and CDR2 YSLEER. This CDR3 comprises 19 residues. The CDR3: CASSQGPVASGRGTGELFF. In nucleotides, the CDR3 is TGCGCCAGCAGCCAAGGTCCGGTTGCTAGCGGGAGAGGTACCGGGGAGCTGTTTTTT.

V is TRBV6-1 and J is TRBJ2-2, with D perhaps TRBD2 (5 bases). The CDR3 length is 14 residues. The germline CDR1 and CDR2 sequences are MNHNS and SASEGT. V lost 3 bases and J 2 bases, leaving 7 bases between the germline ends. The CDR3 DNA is TGTGCCAGCAGTGAGCGGGTCAACACCGGGGAGCTGTTTTTT. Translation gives CASSERVNTGELFF.

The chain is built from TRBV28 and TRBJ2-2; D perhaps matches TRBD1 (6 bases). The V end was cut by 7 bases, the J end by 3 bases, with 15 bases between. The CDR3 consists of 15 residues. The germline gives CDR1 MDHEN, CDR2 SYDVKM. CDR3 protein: CASNQGMWHTGELFF. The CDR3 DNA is TGTGCCAGCAATCAGGGGATGTGGCACACCGGGGAGCTGTTTTTT. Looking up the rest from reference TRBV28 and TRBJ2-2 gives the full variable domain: DVKVTQSSRYLVKRTGEKVFLECVQDMDHENMFWYRQDPGLGLRLIYFSYDVKMKEKGDIPEGYSVSREKKERFSLILESASTNQTSMYLCASNQGMWHTGELFFGEGSRLTVL.

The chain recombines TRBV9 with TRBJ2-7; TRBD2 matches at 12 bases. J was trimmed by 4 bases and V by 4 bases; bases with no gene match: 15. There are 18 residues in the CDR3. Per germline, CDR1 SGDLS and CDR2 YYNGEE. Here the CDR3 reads CASSPSRPLAGGLYEQYF. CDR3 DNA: TGTGCCAGCAGCCCGAGCCGTCCACTAGCGGGAGGATTATACGAGCAGTACTTC.

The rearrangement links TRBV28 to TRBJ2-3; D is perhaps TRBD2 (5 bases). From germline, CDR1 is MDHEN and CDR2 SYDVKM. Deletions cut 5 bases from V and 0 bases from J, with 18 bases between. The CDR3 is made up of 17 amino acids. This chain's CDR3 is CASSGPPGETSTDTQYF. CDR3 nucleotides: TGTGCCAGCAGTGGGCCTCCCGGGGAAACTAGCACAGATACGCAGTATTTT.

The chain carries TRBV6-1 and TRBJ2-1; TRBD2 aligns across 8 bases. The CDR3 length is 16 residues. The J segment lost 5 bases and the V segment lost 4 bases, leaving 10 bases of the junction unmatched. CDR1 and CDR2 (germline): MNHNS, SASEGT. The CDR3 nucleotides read TGTGCCAGCAGTGTGCCGGGACTAGTAAAAGACAATGAGCAGTTCTTC. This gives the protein CASSVPGLVKDNEQFF.

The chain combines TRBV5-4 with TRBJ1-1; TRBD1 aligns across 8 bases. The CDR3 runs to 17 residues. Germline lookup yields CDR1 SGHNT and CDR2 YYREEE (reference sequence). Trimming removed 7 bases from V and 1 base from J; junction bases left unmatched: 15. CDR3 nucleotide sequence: TGTGCCAGCGGGCGGTTAGACAGGGGTTGGGCGAACACTGAAGCTTTCTTT. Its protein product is CASGRLDRGWANTEAFF. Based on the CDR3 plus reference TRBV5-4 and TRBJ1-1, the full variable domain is ETGVTQSPTHLIKTRGQQVTLRCSSQSGHNTVSWYQQALGQGPQFIFQYYREEENGRGNFPPRFSGLQFPNYSSELNVNALELDDSALYLCASGRLDRGWANTEAFFGQGTRLTVV.

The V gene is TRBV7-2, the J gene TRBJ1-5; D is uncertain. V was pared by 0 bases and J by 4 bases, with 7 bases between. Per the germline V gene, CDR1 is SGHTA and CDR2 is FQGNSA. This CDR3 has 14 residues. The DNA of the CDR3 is TGTGCCAGCAGCTTAGCGGCAGTTAATCAGCCCCAGCATTTT. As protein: CASSLAAVNQPQHF.

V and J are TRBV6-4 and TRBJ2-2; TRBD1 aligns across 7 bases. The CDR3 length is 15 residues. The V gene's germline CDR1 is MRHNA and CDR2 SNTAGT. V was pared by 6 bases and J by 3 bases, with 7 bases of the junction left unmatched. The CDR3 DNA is TGTGCCAGCAGAGCCGGGACAGAACACACCGGGGAGCTGTTTTTT. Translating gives CASRAGTEHTGELFF.

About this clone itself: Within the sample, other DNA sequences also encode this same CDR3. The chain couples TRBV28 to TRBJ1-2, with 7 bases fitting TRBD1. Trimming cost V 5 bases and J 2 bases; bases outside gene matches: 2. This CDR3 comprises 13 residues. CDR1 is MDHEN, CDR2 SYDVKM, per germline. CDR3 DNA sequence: TGTGCCAGCAGTCCGACAGGGAACTATGGCTACACCTTC. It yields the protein CASSPTGNYGYTF.

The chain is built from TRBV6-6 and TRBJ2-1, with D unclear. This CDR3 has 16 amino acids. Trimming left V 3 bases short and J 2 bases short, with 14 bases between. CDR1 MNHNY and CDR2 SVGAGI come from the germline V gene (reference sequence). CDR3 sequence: CASSYSTQTTYNEQFF. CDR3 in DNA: TGTGCCAGCAGTTATTCAACACAAACTACCTACAATGAGCAGTTCTTC.

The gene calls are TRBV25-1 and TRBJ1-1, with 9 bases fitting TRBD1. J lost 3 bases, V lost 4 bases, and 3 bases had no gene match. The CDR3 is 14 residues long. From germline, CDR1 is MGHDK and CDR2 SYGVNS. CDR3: CASSARTGDTEAFF. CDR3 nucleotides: TGTGCCAGCAGTGCCAGGACAGGGGACACTGAAGCTTTCTTT.

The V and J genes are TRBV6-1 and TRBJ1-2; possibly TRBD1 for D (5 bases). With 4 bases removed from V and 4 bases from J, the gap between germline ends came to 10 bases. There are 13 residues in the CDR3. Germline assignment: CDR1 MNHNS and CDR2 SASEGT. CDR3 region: CASSARGSYGYTF. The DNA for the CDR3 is TGTGCCAGCAGTGCAAGGGGAAGCTATGGCTACACCTTC.

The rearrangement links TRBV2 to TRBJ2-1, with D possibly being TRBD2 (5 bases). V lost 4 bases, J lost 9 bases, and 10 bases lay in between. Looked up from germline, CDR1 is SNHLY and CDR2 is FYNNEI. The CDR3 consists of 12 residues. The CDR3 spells CASSGQTSEQFF. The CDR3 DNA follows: TGTGCCAGCAGTGGGCAAACTAGTGAGCAGTTCTTC.

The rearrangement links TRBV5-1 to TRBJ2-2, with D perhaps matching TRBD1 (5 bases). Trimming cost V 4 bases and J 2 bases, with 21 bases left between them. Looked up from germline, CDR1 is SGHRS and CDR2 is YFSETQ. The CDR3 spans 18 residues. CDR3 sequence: CASSERQLPLYNTGELFF. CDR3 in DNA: TGCGCCAGCAGCGAACGACAGTTGCCACTTTACAACACCGGGGAGCTGTTTTTT.

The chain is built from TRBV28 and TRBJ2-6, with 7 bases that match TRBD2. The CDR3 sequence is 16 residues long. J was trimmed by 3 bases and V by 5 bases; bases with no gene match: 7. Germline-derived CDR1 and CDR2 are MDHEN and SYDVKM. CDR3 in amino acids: CASSPGRGSGANVLTF. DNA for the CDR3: TGTGCCAGCAGTCCGGGGAGGGGAAGTGGGGCCAACGTCCTGACTTTC.

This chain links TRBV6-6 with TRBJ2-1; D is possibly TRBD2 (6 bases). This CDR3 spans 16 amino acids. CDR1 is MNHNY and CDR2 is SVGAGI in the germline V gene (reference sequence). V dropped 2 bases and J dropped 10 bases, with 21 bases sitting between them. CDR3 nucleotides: TGTGCCAGCAGTTACACCTCCGGGACTGGGGATTGGGAGCAGTTCTTC. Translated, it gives CASSYTSGTGDWEQFF.

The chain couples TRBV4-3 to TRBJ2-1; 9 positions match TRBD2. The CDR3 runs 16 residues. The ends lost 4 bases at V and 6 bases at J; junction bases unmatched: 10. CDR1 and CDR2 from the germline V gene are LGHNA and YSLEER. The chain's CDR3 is CASSRLISGSGNEQFF. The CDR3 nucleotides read TGCGCCAGCAGCCGATTAATTAGCGGGAGTGGCAATGAGCAGTTCTTC.

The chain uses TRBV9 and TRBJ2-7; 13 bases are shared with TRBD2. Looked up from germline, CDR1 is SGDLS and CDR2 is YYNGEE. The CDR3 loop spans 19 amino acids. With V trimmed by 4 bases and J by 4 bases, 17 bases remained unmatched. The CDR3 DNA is TGTGCCAGCAGCTCGACGGGACTAGCGGGACAAGGGGGTGTGTACGAGCAGTACTTC. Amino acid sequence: CASSSTGLAGQGGVYEQYF.

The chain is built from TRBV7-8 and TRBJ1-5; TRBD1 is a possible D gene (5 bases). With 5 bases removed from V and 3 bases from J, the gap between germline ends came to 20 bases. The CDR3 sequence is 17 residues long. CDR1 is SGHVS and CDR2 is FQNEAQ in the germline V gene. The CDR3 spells CASSHYVGGKLNQPQHF. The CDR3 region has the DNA TGTGCCAGCAGCCATTATGTCGGGGGAAAACTCAATCAGCCCCAGCATTTT.

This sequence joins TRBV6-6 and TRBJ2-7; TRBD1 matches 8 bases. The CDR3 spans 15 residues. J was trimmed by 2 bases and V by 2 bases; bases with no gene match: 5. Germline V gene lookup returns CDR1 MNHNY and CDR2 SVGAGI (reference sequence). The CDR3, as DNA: TGTGCCAGCAGTTACGGGAGACAGGGGACCTACGAGCAGTACTTC. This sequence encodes CASSYGRQGTYEQYF.

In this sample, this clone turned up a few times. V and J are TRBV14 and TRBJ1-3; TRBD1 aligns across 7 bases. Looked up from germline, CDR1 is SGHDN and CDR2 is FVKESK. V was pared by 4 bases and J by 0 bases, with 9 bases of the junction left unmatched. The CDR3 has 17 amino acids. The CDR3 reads CASSPGGQENSGNTIYF. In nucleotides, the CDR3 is TGTGCCAGCAGCCCAGGAGGACAGGAGAACTCTGGAAACACCATATATTTT.

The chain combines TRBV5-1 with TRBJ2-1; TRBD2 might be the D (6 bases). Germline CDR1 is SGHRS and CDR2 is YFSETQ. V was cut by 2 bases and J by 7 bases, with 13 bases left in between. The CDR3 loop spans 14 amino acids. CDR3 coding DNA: TGCGCCAGCAGCTTACCCGGGGGTGAGAATGAGCAGTTCTTC. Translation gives CASSLPGGENEQFF.

In DNA, the CDR3 is TGTGCCAGCAGTTTATTCGGGGGGAGCTCCTACAATGAGCAGTTCTTC. Protein: CASSLFGGSSYNEQFF. The chain has TRBV28 and TRBJ2-1; 7 bases fit TRBD2. Germline CDR1 MDHEN, CDR2 SYDVKM. This CDR3 contains 16 residues. With 1 base clipped from V and 0 bases from J, the junction kept 3 bases outside the gene matches.

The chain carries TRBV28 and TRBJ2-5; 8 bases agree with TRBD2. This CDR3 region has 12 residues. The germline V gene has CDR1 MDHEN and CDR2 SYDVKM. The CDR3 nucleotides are TGTGCAACCTCTAGCGGGCAGGAGACCCAGTACTTC. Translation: CATSSGQETQYF.

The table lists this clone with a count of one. DNA for the CDR3: TGTGCCAGCAGCGCCTCCCTAGCGGGAGAATATCCCGGGGAGCTGTTTTTT. It encodes CASSASLAGEYPGELFF. The chain couples TRBV9 to TRBJ2-2; 10 bases are shared with TRBD2. The germline V gene encodes CDR1 SGDLS and CDR2 YYNGEE. CDR3 length equals 17 residues. Germline trimming cut 3 bases from V and 6 bases from J; bases unmatched to any gene: 11.

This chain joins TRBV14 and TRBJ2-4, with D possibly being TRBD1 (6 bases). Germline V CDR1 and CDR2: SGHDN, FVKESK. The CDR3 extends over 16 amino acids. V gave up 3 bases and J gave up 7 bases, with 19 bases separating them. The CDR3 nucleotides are TGTGCCAGCAGCCATGACCAACAGGGAGCTCCTAACATTCAGTACTTC. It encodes CASSHDQQGAPNIQYF.